This T cell receptor beta chain was found in a study of Ad26.COV2.S vaccination and SARS-CoV-2 variants. Study as a whole: Intramuscular Ad26.COV2.S doses were given once or twice, 56 days apart.

Study results and caveats: It was vaccine recipients, not placebo recipients, who had the higher spike-specific TCR breadth. Substantial breadth in spike-specific CD8+ and CD4+ T cell responses was reportedly seen after vaccination.

Treatment reported: 19 received Ad26.COV2.S at low or high dose, single or two shots; about 5 received placebo; per-sample allocation not given. Samples were taken on day 63 after the first vaccine or placebo injection. As its vector, the vaccine had Ad26, which expressed Wuhan-strain SARS-CoV-2 spike. Produced via immunoSEQ multiplex PCR; TCRdb's table is partial and in-frame only. The sample consists of around 450,000 clones, around nine tenths of them appearing once. Germline lookup yields CDR1 GTSNPN and CDR2 SVGIG (reference sequence). The trim removed 4 bases at V and 12 bases at J, leaving 12 bases unmatched. The CDR3 consists of 14 residues. In regard to this clone: Its antigen is undetermined.

The gene calls are TRBV30 and TRBJ2-1; 10 bases map to TRBD2. Sequenced material: peripheral blood, taken in a trial of Ad26.COV2.S vaccine versus placebo. The origin of this receptor is a person between 18 and 65 years old who received the Ad26.COV2.S COVID-19 vaccine or a placebo. The CDR3 sequence: CAWTVAGGARGQFF. DNA for the CDR3: TGTGCCTGGACAGTAGCGGGGGGAGCTCGGGGGCAGTTCTTC.